This passage covers 21 T cell receptor beta chains from one sample sequenced in a study of lymphopenia after photon versus proton radiotherapy (dated by TCRdb to between 2018 and 2021). Library generation was performed with the immunoSEQ multiplex PCR assay. Not all clones reach the TCRdb copy of this immuneACCESS table, which keeps in-frame sequences only. Checked studies attribute under half of the gap to unresolved V genes and leave the rest unexplained. This sample has more than 45,000 clones in its table, and approximately 84% of those were observed once. The biggest ten clones account for 2.1% of the sample. The source was peripheral blood, collected from a patient treated with proton-based radiotherapy. These TCRs come from a man in his sixties with pancreatic cancer.

The rearrangement joins TRBV30 to TRBJ2-7, with TRBD1 as a possible D gene (5 bases). This CDR3 has 15 amino acids. V lost 2 bases and J 2 bases, leaving 16 bases between the germline ends. The germline gives CDR1 GTSNPN, CDR2 SVGIG (reference sequence). CDR3: CAWSPGHKTAYEQYF. The CDR3 DNA is TGTGCCTGGAGTCCAGGACACAAAACGGCCTACGAGCAGTACTTC.

This clone was seen once. The chain recombines TRBV11-2 with TRBJ2-3, with TRBD2 matching 8 bases. Germline V gene lookup returns CDR1 SGHAT and CDR2 FQNNGV. The V and J ends lost 5 bases and 0 bases, in that order; junction bases with no gene match: 7. The CDR3 extends over 16 amino acids. CDR3 sequence: CASSRIAGTSTDTQYF. For the CDR3, the DNA is TGTGCCAGCAGCCGCATAGCGGGAACTAGCACAGATACGCAGTATTTT.

This clone was observed once. V is TRBV25-1 and J is TRBJ1-1; weak D call: TRBD1 (5 bases). This CDR3 contains 14 residues. Trimming removed 6 bases from V and 5 bases from J, with 16 bases in between. The V gene's germline CDR1 is MGHDK and CDR2 SYGVNS. The CDR3 nucleotides read TGTGCCAGCAGCCCCGGTTGGGGCGGGACTGAAGCTTTCTTT. It translates to CASSPGWGGTEAFF.

This clone has only a few counts. The V gene is TRBV2, the J gene TRBJ1-5, with 7 bases identical to TRBD1. Trimming took 1 base from V and 6 from J; bases not matched to a gene: 6. The CDR3 is 15 amino acids. Germline-derived CDR1 and CDR2 are SNHLY and FYNNEI. The DNA for the CDR3 is TGTGCCAGCAGTGAAGGAGGGACAGTGCTTCAGCCCCAGCATTTT. Translating it yields CASSEGGTVLQPQHF.

The V and J genes are TRBV20-1 and TRBJ1-1; D is uncertain. Trimming took 3 bases from V and 11 from J, leaving 13 bases between them. The CDR3 runs 11 residues. Germline CDR1 is DFQATT and CDR2 is SNEGSKA (reference sequence). CDR3 loop: CSARQPGQAFF. The CDR3 DNA sequence: TGCAGTGCTAGGCAGCCTGGGCAGGCTTTCTTT.

The rearrangement links TRBV7-9 to TRBJ2-7; tentative D call: TRBD1 (5 bases). Per the germline V gene, CDR1 is SEHNR and CDR2 is FQNEAQ (reference sequence). Trimming removed 5 bases at V and 7 bases at J, with 18 bases between. The CDR3 extends over 14 amino acids. CDR3 in amino acids: CASSTPWGVGEQYF. In DNA, the CDR3 is TGTGCCAGCAGCACCCCGTGGGGCGTGGGGGAGCAGTACTTC.

The CDR3 coding sequence is TGTGCCAGCAGCTTGGGGCCTGGGAACGGTCAGCCCCAGCATTTT. Translation gives CASSLGPGNGQPQHF. This chain links TRBV5-4 with TRBJ1-5; D is unresolved. Trimming removed 0 bases from V and 6 bases from J, with 13 bases in between. The germline CDR1 and CDR2 sequences are SGHNT and YYREEE (reference sequence). The CDR3 has 15 amino acids. Drawing the rest from reference TRBV5-4 and TRBJ1-5, the complete variable domain is ETGVTQSPTHLIKTRGQQVTLRCSSQSGHNTVSWYQQALGQGPQFIFQYYREEENGRGNFPPRFSGLQFPNYSSELNVNALELDDSALYLCASSLGPGNGQPQHFGDGTRLSIL.

This chain's CDR3 is CASSYGTSGTFTDTQYF. As DNA, the CDR3 is TGTGCCAGCAGTTACGGGACTAGCGGGACCTTCACAGATACGCAGTATTTT. V gene TRBV11-3 combines with J gene TRBJ2-3; 13 bases are a match to TRBD2. The CDR3 covers 17 residues. The V segment lost 6 bases and the J segment 2 bases; nucleotides outside the gene matches: 8. Germline lookup yields CDR1 SGHNT and CDR2 YENEEA.

CDR3: CASRPSTGENTEAFF. CDR3 nucleotides: TGTGCCAGCAGGCCGAGTACAGGGGAGAACACTGAAGCTTTCTTT. The chain recombines TRBV28 with TRBJ1-1; TRBD1 aligns across 7 bases. With 6 bases clipped from V and 1 base from J, the junction kept 8 bases outside the gene matches. Germline loops: CDR1 MDHEN, CDR2 SYDVKM. The CDR3 consists of 15 residues.

The chain combines TRBV7-2 with TRBJ2-7, with a weak D call TRBD1 (5 bases). The CDR3 spans 11 residues. The germline V gene has CDR1 SGHTA and CDR2 FQGNSA. The germline V and J ends were trimmed by 8 bases and 3 bases, with 8 bases remaining between them. DNA for the CDR3: TGTGCCAGCTCGACAGTCTACGAGCAGTACTTC. Translated, it gives CASSTVYEQYF. Full variable domain (rest looked up from reference TRBV7-2 and TRBJ2-7): GAGVSQSPSNKVTEKGKDVELRCDPISGHTALYWYRQSLGQGLEFLIYFQGNSAPDKSGLPSDRFSAERTGGSVSTLTIQRTQQEDSAVYLCASSTVYEQYFGPGTRLTVT.

This chain connects TRBV6-6 to TRBJ2-7; D remains ambiguous. Germline CDR1 reads MNHNY; CDR2 reads SVGAGI (reference sequence). V lost 2 bases, J lost 1 base, and 3 bases lay in between. This CDR3 has 12 amino acids. CDR3 residues: CASSYRSYEQYF. CDR3 nucleotides: TGTGCCAGCAGTTACAGATCCTACGAGCAGTACTTC.

CDR3 sequence reads: CASKSSGTPQGYTF. The DNA for the CDR3 is TGTGCCAGCAAATCTTCCGGGACCCCGCAGGGCTACACCTTC. The V gene is TRBV6-1, the J gene TRBJ1-2; tentatively, D is TRBD1 (5 bases). This CDR3 is built from 14 residues. V lost 7 bases, J lost 8 bases, and 20 bases lay in between. Germline CDR1 MNHNS, CDR2 SASEGT.

The chain joins TRBV29-1 to TRBJ2-5, with TRBD1 matching over 7 bases. CDR3 size: 15 residues. Germline V gene lookup returns CDR1 SQVTM and CDR2 ANQGSEA. V trimming: 5 bases; J trimming: 1 base; junction bases outside the gene matches: 10. The CDR3 DNA follows: TGCAGCGTTCCCGTGGGACAGCTTTCCCAAGAGACCCAGTACTTC. This translates into CSVPVGQLSQETQYF.

V and J are TRBV7-9 and TRBJ2-3; no clear D. Trimming took off 2 bases at V and 0 bases at J, with 6 bases between the two ends. Germline V gene data show CDR1 as SEHNR and CDR2 as FQNEAQ (reference sequence). The CDR3 contains 14 residues. The CDR3 reads CASSLFVSTDTQYF. CDR3 sequence (DNA): TGTGCCAGCAGCTTATTTGTCAGCACAGATACGCAGTATTTT. Complete variable domain (other parts from reference TRBV7-9 and TRBJ2-3): DTGVSQNPRHKITKRGQNVTFRCDPISEHNRLYWYRQTLGQGPEFLTYFQNEAQLEKSRLLSDRFSAERPKGSFSTLEIQRTEQGDSAMYLCASSLFVSTDTQYFGPGTRLTVL.

V and J are TRBV4-1 and TRBJ2-6, with unresolved D. Germline V lookup: CDR1 MGHRA, CDR2 YSYEKL. The CDR3 has 14 residues. Trimming took 5 bases from V and 4 from J, leaving 9 bases between them. This CDR3 reads CASSGVSGANVLTF. CDR3 sequence (DNA): TGCGCCAGCAGCGGGGTTTCCGGGGCCAACGTCCTGACTTTC.

The chain joins TRBV6-6 to TRBJ2-2; 11 bases line up with TRBD2. The germline gives CDR1 MNHNY, CDR2 SVGAGI (reference sequence). V gave up 6 bases and J gave up 5 bases; unmatched junction bases: 5. This CDR3 contains 15 residues. The CDR3 sequence is CASRGTSGGTGELFF. The CDR3 DNA reads TGTGCCAGCAGGGGGACTAGCGGTGGGACCGGGGAGCTGTTTTTT.

This clone showed up just once. V is TRBV7-8 and J is TRBJ2-1; 10 nucleotides line up with TRBD2. V gave up 2 bases and J gave up 9 bases; unmatched junction bases: 7. Looked up from germline, CDR1 is SGHVS and CDR2 is FQNEAQ. The CDR3 has 15 amino acids. The chain's CDR3 is CASSLHGTSVTEQFF. The CDR3 DNA sequence: TGTGCCAGCAGCTTACACGGGACTAGCGTCACTGAGCAGTTCTTC.

The V call is TRBV10-3, the J call TRBJ1-4, with D possibly matching TRBD1 (6 bases). The CDR3 spans 14 residues. The V end lost 1 base, the J end lost 8 bases, and 11 bases lay between the germline ends. Germline CDR1 ENHRY, CDR2 SYGVKD. The CDR3 coding sequence is TGTGCCATCAGTGAGTTCGGGACAAAAGAAAAACTGTTTTTT. Its translation: CAISEFGTKEKLFF.

The chain joins TRBV6-5 to TRBJ1-1, with D perhaps TRBD1 (5 bases). There are 14 residues in the CDR3. Germline V gene data show CDR1 as MNHEY and CDR2 as SVGAGI. V lost 0 bases and J 6 bases, leaving 11 bases between the germline ends. CDR3 in DNA: TGTGCCAGCAGTTACTCCGGGGCCGAGGCTGAAGCTTTCTTT. Translating it yields CASSYSGAEAEAFF.

The genes are TRBV28 and TRBJ1-2, with TRBD1 as a possible D gene (5 bases). The germline V gene encodes CDR1 MDHEN and CDR2 SYDVKM. Trimming cost V 8 bases and J 6 bases, with 16 bases left between them. The CDR3 loop spans 13 amino acids. CDR3 loop: CASYNPGWDGYTF. In DNA, the CDR3 is TGTGCCAGCTATAATCCAGGGTGGGATGGCTACACCTTC.

The rearrangement uses TRBV27 and TRBJ1-1, with D perhaps TRBD1 (6 bases). The ends were cut back, 2 bases at V and 4 bases at J, with 26 bases in the middle. Germline V CDR1 and CDR2: MNHEY, SMNVEV (reference sequence). This CDR3 comprises 19 residues. The CDR3 DNA reads as TGTGCCAGCAGTTTACAGGTTCCTTCGGGGGCCATGCGGAGCACTGAAGCTTTCTTT. This translates into CASSLQVPSGAMRSTEAFF.